This T cell receptor beta chain was obtained from a study of blood T cell repertoires in COVID-19. Study overall: Sites in the United States, Italy and Spain provided acute and convalescent COVID-19 samples. T cells, B-cell-depleted T cells, or PBMCs supplied cDNA or gDNA.

This CDR3 has 13 amino acids. CDR1 is SGHTA, CDR2 FQGTGA, per germline. V lost 1 base and J 3 bases, leaving 6 bases between the germline ends. How the authors handled the data: From reference gene primer amplification, estimates of nucleated cell counts were derived. The method was immunoSEQ multiplex PCR; TCRdb's version includes in-frame clones alone and lacks a portion of them. Clone size and the V and J calls come from that table; the DNA yielded D and trimming. This sample has some 160,000 clones; approximately 84% occur once, and the top ten carry 2.5% to 3%. The V and J genes are TRBV7-3 and TRBJ1-1; D gene ambiguous. The sequence came from an elderly woman with COVID-19, enrolled during active disease. The sequenced material came from peripheral blood. CDR3 sequence (DNA): TGTGCCAGCAGCTTAATGAGGGACACTGAAGCTTTCTTT. This sequence encodes CASSLMRDTEAFF. Full variable domain (outside the CDR3, taken from reference TRBV7-3 and TRBJ1-1): GAGVSQTPSNKVTEKGKYVELRCDPISGHTALYWYRQSLGQGPEFLIYFQGTGAADDSGLPNDRFFAVRPEGSVSTLKIQRTERGDSAVYLCASSLMRDTEAFFGQGTRLTVV.